This T cell receptor (beta chain) was obtained from a study of shared clonotypes between healthy human individuals. At the level of the study: The plates for each donor numbered three CD4 naive, three CD4 memory, two CD8 naive and one CD8 memory.

This table comes from immunoSEQ multiplex PCR, and its TCRdb copy is limited to in-frame clones, with some not included. This sample carries under 850,000 clones, roughly 92% of them seen once, and the ten largest clones take about 25%. Trimming took off 4 bases at V and 6 bases at J, with 13 bases between the two ends. CDR1 SGHTA and CDR2 FQGTGA come from the germline V gene. CDR3 length equals 13 residues. Terminally differentiated effector memory CD45RA+ cells were excluded by CCR7 positive selection of CD45RO-negative cells. Sequencing was performed on naive CD8+ T cells sorted from blood. This rearrangement joins TRBV7-3 to TRBJ2-7; D is unresolved. This sequence originates from a young man in good health. The CDR3 sequence: CASSSSGVSEQYF. The CDR3 coding sequence is TGTGCCAGCAGCTCGTCTGGGGTTAGCGAGCAGTACTTC.